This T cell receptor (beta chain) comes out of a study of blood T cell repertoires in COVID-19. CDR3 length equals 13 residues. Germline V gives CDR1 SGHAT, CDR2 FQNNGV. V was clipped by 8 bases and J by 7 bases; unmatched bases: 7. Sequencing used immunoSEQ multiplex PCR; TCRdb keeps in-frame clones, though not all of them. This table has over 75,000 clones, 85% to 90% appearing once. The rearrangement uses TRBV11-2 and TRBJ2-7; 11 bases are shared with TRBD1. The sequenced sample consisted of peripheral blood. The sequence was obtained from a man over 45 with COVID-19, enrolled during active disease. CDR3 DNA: TGTGCCAGCCGGACAGGGGGCTCGACAGAGCAGTACTTC. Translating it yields CASRTGGSTEQYF.